These 12 T cell receptor beta chains were sequenced from one sample in a study of blood T cells in healthy people across ages. The use of a sample-barcoded 5' primer and a J-beta primer mix characterized a second PCR of roughly 7 to 11 cycles. TCRdb called the 5' RACE reads again in MiXCR, with one record for every CDR3 protein. The sample lists almost 550,000 distinct CDR3 sequences, 24% seen once, with around 10% in the top ten. These same data were also listed under a study on T cells of mothers and their children.

The sequencing input was blood. These receptor sequences come from a boy aged 10-17 years in good health.

The chain couples TRBV5-1 to TRBJ1-4; D gene unclear. This CDR3 is 14 amino acids long. Trimming removed 0 bases from V and 8 bases from J, with 11 bases in between. The germline V gene encodes CDR1 SGHRS and CDR2 YFSETQ. CDR3 protein: CASSLAPSGEKLFF. The CDR3 DNA reads as TGCGCCAGCAGCTTGGCCCCCTCCGGCGAAAAACTGTTTTTT.

V and J are TRBV29-1 and TRBJ2-7; D is unresolved. CDR3 length equals 14 residues. V lost 2 bases, J lost 1 base, and 12 bases lay in between. Germline V gene sequence: CDR1 SQVTM, CDR2 ANQGSEA. The CDR3 DNA reads as TGCAGCGTTGAACTTTCATCGAGTTCCTACGAGCAGTACTTC. Its translation is CSVELSSSSYEQYF.

The chain employs TRBV20-1 and TRBJ1-1, with 9 bases lining up with TRBD1. The CDR3 length is 13 residues. Germline values: CDR1 DFQATT, CDR2 SNEGSKA (reference sequence). V gave up 6 bases and J gave up 4 bases; unmatched junction bases: 6. This chain's CDR3 is CSAGDRVSTEAFF. The CDR3 region has the DNA TGCAGTGCCGGGGACAGGGTAAGCACTGAAGCTTTCTTT.

V is TRBV2 and J is TRBJ2-7; TRBD1 might be the D (6 bases). There are 11 residues in the CDR3. In germline, CDR1 is SNHLY, CDR2 FYNNEI. Trimming stripped 3 bases from V and 7 bases from J, with 7 bases between. CDR3 coding DNA: TGTGCCAGCAGTGAGGGACAAGAGCAGTACTTC. Protein sequence: CASSEGQEQYF.

The chain couples TRBV28 to TRBJ2-5; TRBD1 matches 8 bases. The end of the DNA is better explained by TRBJ2-1, so the J call may be wrong. Germline loops: CDR1 MDHEN, CDR2 SYDVKM. The CDR3 totals 15 residues. CDR3 sequence reads: CASSLSAGDRNEQFF. The CDR3, as DNA: TGTGCCAGCAGTTTATCGGCAGGGGACAGGAATGAGCAGTTCTTC.

This clonotype showed up many times. V gene TRBV7-9 combines with J gene TRBJ1-4; 8 nucleotides line up with TRBD1. This CDR3 spans 12 amino acids. J lost 12 bases, V lost 1 base, and 1 base had no gene match. Germline CDR1 SEHNR, CDR2 FQNEAQ (reference sequence). CDR3 protein: CASSLGGQELFF. Here the CDR3 DNA reads TGTGCCAGCAGCTTAGGGGGACAGGAACTGTTTTTT.

V gene TRBV10-3 combines with J gene TRBJ2-1; D tentatively reads TRBD1 or TRBD2 (5 bases each). Germline V gene data show CDR1 as ENHRY and CDR2 as SYGVKD. The CDR3 runs 13 residues. V lost 8 bases, J lost 5 bases, and 13 bases lay in between. The CDR3 protein is CAIAPGRDNEQFF. CDR3 DNA: TGTGCCATCGCCCCGGGGCGGGACAATGAGCAGTTCTTC.

On this clonotype itself: One junction end disagrees with the germline gene, perhaps due to a read error. The chain links TRBV7-7 to TRBJ2-6; D gene uncertain. This CDR3 contains 15 residues. CDR1 is SSHAT, CDR2 FNYEAQ, per germline (reference sequence). The CDR3 loop is CASSPGFLGANVLTF. CDR3 nucleotides: TGTGCTAGCAGCCCCGGGTTCCTGGGGGCCAACGTCCTGACTTTC. The entire variable domain, with the rest obtained from reference TRBV7-7 and TRBJ2-6, is as follows: GAGVSQSPRYKVTKRGQDVTLRCDPISSHATLYWYQQALGQGPEFLTYFNYEAQPDKSGLPSDRFSAERPEGSISTLTIQRTEQRDSAMYRCASSPGFLGANVLTFGAGSRLTVL.

The chain carries TRBV28 and TRBJ2-5; D call uncertain. Between the trimmed V and J ends, which lost 6 bases and 4 bases, there was a span of 12 bases. Germline lookup yields CDR1 MDHEN and CDR2 SYDVKM. CDR3 size: 13 residues. Here the CDR3 reads CASSTLTSETQYF. CDR3 nucleotide sequence: TGTGCCAGCAGCACGTTAACTTCAGAGACCCAGTACTTC.

This clonotype was picked up many times. The CDR3 DNA is TGCAGCGTTGAGTACACCGGTGGGACCCAGTACTTC. Protein product: CSVEYTGGTQYF. The chain employs TRBV29-1 and TRBJ2-5; no clear D gene. Deletions cut 3 bases from V and 7 bases from J, with 12 bases between. Looked up from germline, CDR1 is SQVTM and CDR2 is ANQGSEA. The CDR3 is 12 residues long.

This clonotype was counted only a few times. This chain links TRBV10-3 with TRBJ2-5; 9 bases align to TRBD1. TRBJ2-7 explains the end of the DNA better; the J call may be wrong. CDR1 and CDR2 from the germline V gene are ENHRY and SYGVKD. The CDR3 runs 13 residues. The CDR3 sequence: CAISGTGDDEQYF. DNA for the CDR3: TGTGCCATCAGTGGGACAGGGGACGACGAGCAGTACTTC.

This clonotype was observed a handful of times. The CDR3 reads CTSSTQAGENTDTQYF. The CDR3 region has the DNA TGTACCAGCAGCACTCAAGCGGGGGAGAACACAGATACGCAGTATTTT. The rearrangement links TRBV7-2 to TRBJ2-3; TRBD2 matches at 8 bases. The CDR3 sequence is 16 residues long. The germline V gene has CDR1 SGHTA and CDR2 FQGNSA. Trimming took 5 bases from V and 2 from J; bases not matched to a gene: 9.